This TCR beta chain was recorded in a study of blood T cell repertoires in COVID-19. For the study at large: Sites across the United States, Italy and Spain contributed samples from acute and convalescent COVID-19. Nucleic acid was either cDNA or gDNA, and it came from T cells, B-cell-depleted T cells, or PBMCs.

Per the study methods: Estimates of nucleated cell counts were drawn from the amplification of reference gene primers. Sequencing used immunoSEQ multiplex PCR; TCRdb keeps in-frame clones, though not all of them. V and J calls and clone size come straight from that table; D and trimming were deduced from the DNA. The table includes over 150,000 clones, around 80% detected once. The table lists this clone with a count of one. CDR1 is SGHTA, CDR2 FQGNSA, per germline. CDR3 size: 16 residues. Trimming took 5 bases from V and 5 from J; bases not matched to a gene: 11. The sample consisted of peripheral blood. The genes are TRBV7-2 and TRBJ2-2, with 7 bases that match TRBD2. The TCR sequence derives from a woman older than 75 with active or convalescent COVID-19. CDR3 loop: CASSPPLGRATGELFF. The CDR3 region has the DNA TGTGCCAGCAGCCCACCCCTTGGGAGGGCGACCGGGGAGCTGTTTTTT. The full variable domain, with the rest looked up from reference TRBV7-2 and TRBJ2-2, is GAGVSQSPSNKVTEKGKDVELRCDPISGHTALYWYRQSLGQGLEFLIYFQGNSAPDKSGLPSDRFSAERTGGSVSTLTIQRTQQEDSAVYLCASSPPLGRATGELFFGEGSRLTVL.